Here is one TCR beta chain with its context. No antigen is known for it. These data are taken from a study of STAT5B mutations in CD4+ large granular lymphocyte leukemia. Sequencing was at survey level. Only in-frame clones appear in the TCRdb table, and some are missing; sequencing was by immunoSEQ multiplex PCR. Of 30,000 to 35,000 clones listed, around 76% are singletons. Study-wide points: CD4-sorted patient repertoires seemed more clonal than healthy CD4+ repertoires. Compared with healthy controls (2/35), patient top clones favored TRBV06 (8/27).

The V end was cut by 1 base, the J end by 6 bases, with 4 bases between. The CDR3 covers 13 residues. Germline V gene data show CDR1 as SGHDN and CDR2 as FVKESK. Healthy controls were blood donor buffy coats. Sequencing used CD4+ T cells from blood buffy coats. The chain employs TRBV14 and TRBJ1-6; no firm D call. The sequence came from a human donor in good health. CDR3: CASSQVLNSPLHF. The CDR3 DNA sequence: TGTGCCAGCAGCCAAGTACTTAATTCACCCCTCCACTTT.